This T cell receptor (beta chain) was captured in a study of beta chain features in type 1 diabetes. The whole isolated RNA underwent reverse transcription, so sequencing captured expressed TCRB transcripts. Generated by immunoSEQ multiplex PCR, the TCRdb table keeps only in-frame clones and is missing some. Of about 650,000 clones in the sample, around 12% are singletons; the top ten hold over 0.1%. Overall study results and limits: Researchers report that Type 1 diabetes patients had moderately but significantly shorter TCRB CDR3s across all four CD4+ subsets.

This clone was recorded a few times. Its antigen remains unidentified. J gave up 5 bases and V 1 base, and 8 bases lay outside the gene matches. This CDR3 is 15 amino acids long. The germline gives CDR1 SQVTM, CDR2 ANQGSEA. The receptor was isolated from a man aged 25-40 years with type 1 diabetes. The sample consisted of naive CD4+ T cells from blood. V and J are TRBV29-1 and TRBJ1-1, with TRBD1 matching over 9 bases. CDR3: CSVEVGGQGETEAFF. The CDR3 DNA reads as TGCAGCGTTGAAGTAGGGGGACAGGGCGAGACTGAAGCTTTCTTT.